This T cell receptor beta chain was sequenced in a study of blood T cell repertoires in COVID-19. Study-level information: Samples of COVID-19 (acute and convalescent) were obtained from the United States, Italy and Spain. PBMCs, B-cell-depleted T cells, or T cells provided the cDNA or gDNA that made up the material.

Followed over time, Seattle patients had been enrolled while infection was active. This CDR3 region has 14 residues. V was trimmed by 1 base and J by 6 bases, leaving 10 bases between them. Germline values: CDR1 LGHNA, CDR2 YSLEER. Authors' methods: Cell counts per sample came from amplifying reference gene primers. The repertoire was sequenced with immunoSEQ multiplex PCR; TCRdb's copy has only in-frame clones and lacks some. V and J calls plus clone size are reproduced from that table; the DNA served to infer D and trimming. Here the sample spans approximately 350,000 clones, more than 70% being singletons.

Sequenced: peripheral blood. The chain joins TRBV4-3 to TRBJ2-1; D ambiguous. This TCR derives from a woman aged 25-40 years with COVID-19, enrolled during active disease. CDR3 sequence: CASSQGGSGNEQFF. CDR3 DNA: TGCGCCAGCAGCCAAGGAGGATCGGGCAATGAGCAGTTCTTC.